This T cell receptor beta chain was recorded in a study of blood T cell dynamics during melanoma immunotherapy. The protocol was immunoSEQ multiplex PCR, while the TCRdb copy is restricted to in-frame clones and leaves out a portion. The repertoire consists of 15,000 to 20,000 clones, with roughly nine tenths occurring once and the leading ten covering 1.5% to 2%. Noted time point: pre-treatment baseline. A note on this clone: Different DNA sequences within this sample yield the same CDR3.

Per the germline V gene, CDR1 is MNHEY and CDR2 is SVGAGI. CDR3 length equals 14 residues. V lost 5 bases and J lost 4; bases outside the gene matches: 6. The sample in question was blood, obtained from a patient treated with checkpoint blockade. The chain employs TRBV6-5 and TRBJ2-7, with 9 bases fitting TRBD1. The clonotype was recovered from a human donor with melanoma. This CDR3 reads CASSPGQGKYEQYF. The CDR3 coding sequence is TGTGCCAGCAGTCCCGGACAGGGGAAATACGAGCAGTACTTC.